This T cell receptor beta chain was identified in a study of blood T cells in healthy people across ages. General study results and limits: Estimates based on one million T cells were treated as lower bounds.

This clonotype appeared a single time. Its specificity is unknown. The CDR3 totals 14 residues. CDR1 and CDR2 (germline): DFQATT, SNEGSKA (reference sequence). Sample-barcoded 5' priming and a J-beta primer mix drove a second PCR of about 6 to 12 cycles. Every molecule of cDNA carried a tag from a template-switch adaptor with 12 random nucleotides. Each of the samples gave a minimum of 2.5 million paired-end reads that contained CDR3. TCRdb recomputed calls from the 5' RACE reads with MiXCR, one row per CDR3 protein. Altogether fewer than 900,000 distinct CDR3 sequences are present, 45% to 50% being singletons, with the ten largest covering 30% to 40%. It was roughly 10 milliliters of peripheral blood that were drawn from each donor.

The source of this sequence is a woman in her fifties or sixties in good health. This chain connects TRBV20-1 to TRBJ2-5; TRBD1 matches at 7 bases. Gene TRBJ2-7 matches the end of the DNA better, so the J call may be wrong. Sequencing was performed on blood. The DNA for the CDR3 is TGCAGTGCTAGAGATCGGCAGGGGGTGCACGAGCAGTACTTC. Translated: CSARDRQGVHEQYF.